Shown below are 18 T cell receptor beta chains from a single sample sequenced in a study of T cell responses to AZD1222 COVID-19 vaccine. TCRdb's copy holds only in-frame clones and misses some; the assay was immunoSEQ multiplex PCR. The table has about 90,000 clones, 65% to 90% seen once; the top ten hold approximately 7.9%. This material consisted of peripheral blood, taken on day 0 of AZD1222 vaccination. Every receptor here comes from an adult in good health.

The rearrangement uses TRBV7-8 and TRBJ1-5, with no clear D. The germline V gene has CDR1 SGHVS and CDR2 FQNEAQ. Trimming took off 5 bases at V and 4 bases at J, with 6 bases between the two ends. This CDR3 contains 12 residues. DNA for the CDR3: TGTGCCAGCAGCCTCGAGAATCAGCCCCAGCATTTT. It yields the protein CASSLENQPQHF.

V is TRBV10-3 and J is TRBJ2-5, with D tentatively TRBD2 (5 bases). The CDR3 spans 14 residues. Deletions cut 10 bases from V and 2 bases from J, with 17 bases between. Germline V gives CDR1 ENHRY, CDR2 SYGVKD. This chain's CDR3 is CATGSSPTQETQYF. Written as DNA, the CDR3 is TGTGCCACGGGGAGTTCCCCCACACAAGAGACCCAGTACTTC.

The chain uses TRBV12-3 or TRBV12-4 and TRBJ2-2; no definite D call. Trimming pared 7 bases from V and 7 bases from J, leaving 10 bases between. This CDR3 spans 12 amino acids. The CDR3 loop is CASTVRGGELFF. In nucleotides, the CDR3 is TGTGCCAGCACCGTCCGTGGCGGGGAGCTGTTTTTT.

CDR3 nucleotides: TGTGCCAGCAGCCAAGCTCAGAAGAGGGGCTACACCTTC. This gives the protein CASSQAQKRGYTF. J is TRBJ1-2 and V is TRBV4-2; D is uncertain. The CDR3 has 13 amino acids. Per germline, CDR1 LGHNA and CDR2 YNFKEQ. V was trimmed by 1 base and J by 8 bases, leaving 11 bases between them.

The chain uses TRBV7-2 and TRBJ2-1; a possible D gene is TRBD2 (5 bases). The V end was cut by 6 bases, the J end by 3 bases, with 18 bases between. This CDR3 has 16 residues. CDR1 SGHTA and CDR2 FQGNSA come from the germline V gene. In nucleotides, the CDR3 is TGTGCCAGCAGTAGGACGGGCCCGGGGATCTACAATGAGCAGTTCTTC. This gives the protein CASSRTGPGIYNEQFF.

The chain employs TRBV5-1 and TRBJ1-1; the D is unclear. This CDR3 is built from 14 residues. The germline V gene has CDR1 SGHRS and CDR2 YFSETQ. V lost 0 bases and J 4 bases, leaving 10 bases between the germline ends. CDR3 sequence (DNA): TGCGCCAGCAGCTTGGACGGGGAAGGCACTGAAGCTTTCTTT. Translating it yields CASSLDGEGTEAFF.

This clone occurred once. V and J are TRBV27 and TRBJ2-7, with 10 bases lining up with TRBD2. The J segment lost 4 bases and the V segment lost 5 bases, leaving 8 bases of the junction unmatched. The CDR3 sequence is 15 residues long. Germline V gene data show CDR1 as MNHEY and CDR2 as SMNVEV (reference sequence). DNA for the CDR3: TGTGCCAGCAGTGCACTCCCTAGCGGGAGTTACGAGCAGTACTTC. It codes for CASSALPSGSYEQYF.

The chain uses TRBV28 and TRBJ1-2, with a weak D call TRBD1 (5 bases). Germline V lookup: CDR1 MDHEN, CDR2 SYDVKM. CDR3 length equals 15 residues. The V and J ends lost 2 bases and 8 bases respectively, with 18 bases between them. The CDR3 DNA reads TGTGCCAGCAGTTTAAGAGTCTGGGGGGAGGAAGGCTACACCTTC. Translating it yields CASSLRVWGEEGYTF.

This clone was counted between two and nine times. This chain connects TRBV6-5 to TRBJ1-6, with TRBD1 matching 12 bases. CDR1 and CDR2 from the germline V gene are MNHEY and SVGAGI. The V and J ends lost 6 bases and 8 bases, in that order; junction bases with no gene match: 5. There are 15 residues in the CDR3. Here the CDR3 reads CASSWGTGGDSPLHF. CDR3 coding DNA: TGTGCCAGCAGCTGGGGGACAGGGGGCGATTCACCCCTCCACTTT.

This clone was counted only a few times. The chain employs TRBV7-3 and TRBJ1-1; TRBD1 matches 8 bases. The germline gives CDR1 SGHTA, CDR2 FQGTGA. CDR3 length equals 13 residues. J gave up 5 bases and V 3 bases, and 2 bases lay outside the gene matches. CDR3: CASSFTGGTEAFF. As DNA, the CDR3 is TGTGCCAGCAGCTTCACAGGGGGGACTGAAGCTTTCTTT.

The J gene is TRBJ2-5, the V gene TRBV25-1; 7 bases align to TRBD1. Germline V gives CDR1 MGHDK, CDR2 SYGVNS. The CDR3 runs to 15 residues. The V gene end was trimmed by 10 bases and the J gene end by 3 bases; junction bases not matched to a gene: 14. This CDR3 is CATEGTAPGEETQYF. DNA for the CDR3: TGTGCCACCGAAGGGACAGCTCCCGGGGAAGAGACCCAGTACTTC. Full variable domain (outside the CDR3, taken from reference TRBV25-1 and TRBJ2-5): EADIYQTPRYLVIGTGKKITLECSQTMGHDKMYWYQQDPGMELHLIHYSYGVNSTEKGDLSSESTVSRIRTEHFPLTLESARPSHTSQYLCATEGTAPGEETQYFGPGTRLLVL.

The rearrangement uses TRBV2 and TRBJ2-3; TRBD1 matches 10 bases. Trimming removed 3 bases from V and 6 bases from J; junction bases left unmatched: 3. The germline V gene has CDR1 SNHLY and CDR2 FYNNEI. This CDR3 spans 14 amino acids. CDR3 nucleotides: TGTGCCAGCAGTGAGGACAGGGGGGCGGATACGCAGTATTTT. It codes for CASSEDRGADTQYF.

CDR3 loop: CASSEGLAGVDEQFF. DNA for the CDR3: TGCGCCAGCAGTGAGGGACTAGCGGGAGTGGATGAGCAGTTCTTC. The chain carries TRBV10-1 and TRBJ2-1; 13 bases fit TRBD2. Looked up from germline, CDR1 is WNHNN and CDR2 is SYGVQD (reference sequence). V shed 2 bases, J shed 8 bases, and the junction held 3 bases outside the gene matches. The CDR3 length is 15 residues.

The genes are TRBV18 and TRBJ1-6; D is perhaps TRBD1 (5 bases). The V end lost 6 bases, the J end lost 11 bases, and 17 bases lay between the germline ends. CDR3 size: 14 residues. From germline, CDR1 is KGHSH and CDR2 LQKENI. CDR3: CASSGTGQQAPLHF. The CDR3 DNA is TGTGCCAGCTCCGGGACGGGCCAACAGGCACCCCTCCACTTT.

The rearrangement links TRBV28 to TRBJ2-6; 7 positions match TRBD2. CDR3 length: 16 residues. The germline gives CDR1 MDHEN, CDR2 SYDVKM. V trimming: 7 bases; J trimming: 0 bases; junction bases outside the gene matches: 6. The CDR3 sequence is CASTNGGGSGANVLTF. In nucleotides, the CDR3 is TGTGCCAGCACAAATGGGGGGGGCTCTGGGGCCAACGTCCTGACTTTC.

This chain links TRBV19 with TRBJ2-1; TRBD2 aligns across 8 bases. J was trimmed by 8 bases and V by 6 bases; bases with no gene match: 6. Germline CDR1 and CDR2: LNHDA and SQIVND (reference sequence). The length of the CDR3 is 13 residues. DNA for the CDR3: TGTGCCAGTAGGAGGACTAGCTCCGATGAGCAGTTCTTC. Protein: CASRRTSSDEQFF. The full variable domain, rest sourced from reference TRBV19 and TRBJ2-1, is DGGITQSPKYLFRKEGQNVTLSCEQNLNHDAMYWYRQDPGQGLRLIYYSQIVNDFQKGDIAEGYSVSREKKESFPLTVTSAQKNPTAFYLCASRRTSSDEQFFGPGTRLTVL.

The J gene is TRBJ2-7, the V gene TRBV4-1, with a weak D call TRBD1 (7 bases). The CDR3 sequence is 16 residues long. The V gene's germline CDR1 is MGHRA and CDR2 YSYEKL. Trimming left V 0 bases short and J 1 base short, with 13 bases between. The CDR3: CASSQDHPGGSYEQYF. The CDR3 coding sequence is TGCGCCAGCAGCCAAGATCATCCAGGGGGGTCCTACGAGCAGTACTTC.

The V call is TRBV3-1 (or the pseudogene TRBV3-2), the J call TRBJ1-1; D remains unclear. The CDR3 is made up of 13 amino acids. Germline V gene sequence: CDR1 LGHDT, CDR2 YNNKEL (reference sequence). V lost 0 bases and J lost 12, with 14 bases in between. The CDR3 region is CASSQELQAITFF. In DNA, the CDR3 is TGTGCCAGCAGCCAAGAGCTCCAGGCCATAACTTTCTTT.